Below, one T cell receptor beta chain is given with its context. Its specificity is unknown. Other DNA sequences in this specimen translate into the identical CDR3. This specimen belongs to a study of shared clonotypes between healthy human individuals. Study information: CD4 naive and CD4 memory each took three plates per donor, while CD8 naive took two and CD8 memory one. Findings and limits, study-wide: The sharing of 5% to 5.5% of naive CD4 clonotypes was seen across a handful of donors.

This was a deep-level run. The table came from immunoSEQ multiplex PCR; TCRdb's copy has only in-frame clones and leaves some out. Found here are 1,400,000 or so clones, less than 99% of them singletons; the top ten hold over 0.3%. The CD4+ fraction was divided into a CD45RA+ naive subset and a CD45RA-negative memory subset. CDR1 LNHNV and CDR2 YYDKDF come from the germline V gene (reference sequence). CDR3 length equals 12 residues. V gave up 1 base and J gave up 5 bases, with 6 bases separating them. The receptor was derived from a man aged 25-45 years in good health. Sequenced: naive CD4+ T cells sorted from blood. Subset of the sample: CD45RA+ positively selected. The chain combines TRBV15 with TRBJ2-7, with unresolved D. The CDR3 sequence: CATSRGLDEQYF. CDR3 nucleotide sequence: TGTGCCACCAGCAGAGGTCTCGACGAGCAGTACTTC.